This entry lists 2 T cell receptor beta chains sequenced from one sample in a study of T-cell memory formation after mild COVID-19. TCRdb analysed the 5' RACE reads with MiXCR anew, one entry per CDR3 protein. The table records about 400,000 distinct CDR3 sequences, more than 20% of them present only once. The source material was PBMCs or a T cell subset sorted from them (not recorded which). The receptor set was obtained from an adult woman who had mild COVID-19 (a few samples of this study predate the infection). Cell type and time point are not known.

This clonotype showed up just a few times. This sequence joins TRBV6-6 and TRBJ1-4; no clear D. CDR3 length equals 16 residues. V was trimmed by 4 bases and J by 7 bases, leaving 19 bases between them. Germline CDR1 MNHNY, CDR2 SVGAGI (reference sequence). The DNA of the CDR3 is TGTGCCAGCAGTTTACACCCGGGCCAGTCGCCTGAAAAACTGTTTTTT. As protein: CASSLHPGQSPEKLFF.

The chain employs TRBV7-8 and TRBJ2-1; no reliable D call. Trimming took 1 base from V and 2 from J, leaving 12 bases between them. Per germline, CDR1 SGHVS and CDR2 FQNEAQ. The CDR3 runs 16 residues. This chain's CDR3 is CASSLVWPTAYNEQFF. The CDR3 region has the DNA TGTGCCAGCAGCTTAGTATGGCCCACGGCCTACAATGAGCAGTTCTTC.